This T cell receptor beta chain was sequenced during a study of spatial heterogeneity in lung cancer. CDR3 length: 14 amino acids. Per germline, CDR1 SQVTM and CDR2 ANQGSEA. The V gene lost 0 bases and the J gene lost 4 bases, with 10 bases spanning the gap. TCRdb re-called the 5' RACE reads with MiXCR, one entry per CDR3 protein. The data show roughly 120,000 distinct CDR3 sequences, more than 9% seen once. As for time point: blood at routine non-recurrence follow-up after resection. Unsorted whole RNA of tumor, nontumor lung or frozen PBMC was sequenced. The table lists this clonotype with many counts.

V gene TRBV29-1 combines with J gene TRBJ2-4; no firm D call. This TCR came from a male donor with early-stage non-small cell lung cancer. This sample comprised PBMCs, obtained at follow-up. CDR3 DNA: TGCAGCGTTGAAGATCCGGGTTTGAAAAACATTCAGTACTTC. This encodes CSVEDPGLKNIQYF.